This T cell receptor beta chain was identified in a study of blood T cell repertoires in COVID-19. For the study at large: Samples came from the United States, Italy and Spain, spanning acute and convalescent COVID-19.

Data came from immunoSEQ multiplex PCR; TCRdb stores just in-frame clones and leaves some out. The sample comprises approximately 90,000 clones, about 83% of which are singletons, and roughly 6.7% rests with the top ten. Germline V gene data show CDR1 as SGHDT and CDR2 as YYEEEE. The CDR3 totals 13 residues. The V and J ends lost 0 bases and 5 bases respectively, with 5 bases between them. Seattle's enrolled individuals joined amid active infection and were then monitored longitudinally. The gene calls are TRBV5-6 and TRBJ2-2; D gene unclear. Material: peripheral blood. The source is a man between 65 and 85 years old with COVID-19, enrolled during active disease. The CDR3 here is CASSLAGTGELFF. The DNA for the CDR3 is TGTGCCAGCAGCTTGGCAGGTACCGGGGAGCTGTTTTTT.